One sample yielded the 20 T cell receptor beta chains listed below, sequenced in a study of T cells in women clearing cervical HPV infection. Repertoires were generated with immunoSEQ multiplex PCR, while TCRdb's copy carries only in-frame clones and drops some. This sample carries more than 40,000 clones, with about 8% going to the ten biggest clones. Sequenced material: blood buffy coat. These receptors all stem from a woman aged 18-70 years with a cervical HPV16 infection that either progressed to CIN3+ or cleared (not recorded which).

Remarks on this clone: With the read ending 3 residues before the CDR3 end, the germline J gene is used to fill in that end. The chain has TRBV28 and TRBJ1-4, with TRBD1 as a possible D gene (5 bases). Germline V CDR1 and CDR2: MDHEN, SYDVKM. V lost 6 bases and J 10 bases, leaving 12 bases between the germline ends. This CDR3 comprises 12 residues. The CDR3 region is CASRTGSGKLFF. The covered CDR3 bases are TGTGCCAGCAGAACAGGTTCCGGAAAA. The full variable domain, its missing parts supplied by reference TRBV28 and TRBJ1-4, is DVKVTQSSRYLVKRTGEKVFLECVQDMDHENMFWYRQDPGLGLRLIYFSYDVKMKEKGDIPEGYSVSREKKERFSLILESASTNQTSMYLCASRTGSGKLFFGSGTQLSVL.

With regard to this clone: The sequenced fragment ends 3 residues before the CDR3 boundary, so the rest is inferred from the germline J gene. The V and J genes are TRBV11-2 and TRBJ2-7; D gene ambiguous. Germline-derived CDR1 and CDR2 are SGHAT and FQNNGV. There are 12 residues in the CDR3. Trimming took off 1 base at V and 5 bases at J, with 6 bases between the two ends. The part of the CDR3 DNA that was read is TGTGCCAGCAGCTTAGTGTATAACGAG. It yields the protein CASSLVYNE. The CDR3 in its entirety is CASSLVYNEQYF.

Worth noting for this clone: The CDR3 end is not reached by the read, which stops 3 residues before it; the germline J gene fills it in. V and J are TRBV7-3 and TRBJ2-7; D is undetermined. With 4 bases removed from V and 0 bases from J, the gap between germline ends came to 7 bases. The CDR3 covers 13 residues. Germline CDR1 SGHTA, CDR2 FQGTGA. CDR3 DNA, as far as it was read: TGTGCCAGCAGCTCCTATTCCTCCTACGAG. This encodes CASSSYSSYE. The entire CDR3 sequence reads CASSSYSSYEQYF.

Concerning this clone: The sequence runs out 3 residues before the end of the CDR3; the remainder is reconstructed from the germline J gene. The chain has TRBV28 and TRBJ1-2; perhaps TRBD1 as D (5 bases). V was shortened by 7 bases and J by 4 bases, with 10 bases between the two germline ends. CDR1 and CDR2 (germline): MDHEN, SYDVKM. The CDR3 is 12 amino acids. CDR3 residues: CASISGSYGYTF. CDR3 bases read: TGTGCCAGCATTTCAGGGAGCTATGGC.

About this clone: The observed sequence ends 3 residues before the CDR3 terminus, with the missing tail filled in from the germline J gene. The chain has TRBV5-1 and TRBJ1-4; 8 nucleotides agree with TRBD1. The germline gives CDR1 SGHRS, CDR2 YFSETQ. The CDR3 is made up of 15 amino acids. Trimming removed 4 bases from V and 4 bases from J; junction bases left unmatched: 6. The CDR3 DNA, read in part, is TGCGCCAGCAGCCCTCAAGGACAGGGTAATGAAAAA. Encoded protein: CASSPQGQGNEK. The full-length CDR3 reads as CASSPQGQGNEKLFF. Drawing the rest from reference TRBV5-1 and TRBJ1-4, the complete variable domain is KAGVTQTPRYLIKTRGQQVTLSCSPISGHRSVSWYQQTPGQGLQFLFEYFSETQRNKGNFPGRFSGRQFSNSRSEMNVSTLELGDSALYLCASSPQGQGNEKLFFGSGTQLSVL.

With respect to this clone: The read halts 3 residues ahead of the CDR3 end, with the missing end drawn from the germline J gene. J is TRBJ2-2 and V is TRBV7-9, with 11 bases identical to TRBD1. The CDR3 has 15 residues. V lost 8 bases to trimming and J lost 6 bases; unmatched junction nucleotides: 8. Germline loops: CDR1 SEHNR, CDR2 FQNEAQ (reference sequence). The CDR3 DNA, read in part, is TGTGCCAGCCAGCTAGGACAGGGGGCCTCCGGGGAG. Translating it yields CASQLGQGASGE. The whole CDR3 protein reads CASQLGQGASGELFF.

Worth noting for this clone: The read ends 3 residues early relative to the CDR3; the germline J gene fills the gap. The V call is TRBV4-1, the J call TRBJ1-2; possibly TRBD1 for D (5 bases). The CDR3 length is 16 residues. The germline V and J ends were trimmed by 0 bases and 0 bases, with 11 bases remaining between them. The germline V gene encodes CDR1 MGHRA and CDR2 YSYEKL. The part of the CDR3 DNA that was read is TGCGCCAGCAGCCAAGAGGCGGCAGGGACTAACTATGGC. Protein: CASSQEAAGTNYG. The entire CDR3 sequence reads CASSQEAAGTNYGYTF.

Partial CDR3 DNA: TGTGCCAGCAGCAGCCCCGACAGGGGCTGGGGC. Protein sequence: CASSSPDRGWG. The CDR3 in full is CASSSPDRGWGYTF. V usage is TRBV7-9 and J usage is TRBJ1-2, with 8 bases fitting TRBD1. The CDR3 end lies 3 residues beyond the end of the read and is filled in from the germline J gene. CDR1 and CDR2 from the germline V gene are SEHNR and FQNEAQ (reference sequence). The CDR3 is made up of 14 amino acids.

Concerning this clone itself: The CDR3 end is not reached by the read, which stops 3 residues before it; the germline J gene fills it in. V and J are TRBV5-1 and TRBJ2-3; 12 nucleotides line up with TRBD1. V shed 4 bases and J 4 bases; nucleotides not matched to a gene: 7. Per the germline V gene, CDR1 is SGHRS and CDR2 is YFSETQ. This CDR3 region has 16 residues. CDR3 in amino acids: CASSQGTGGEADTQYF. The CDR3 DNA, read in part, is TGCGCCAGCAGCCAAGGGACAGGGGGCGAGGCAGATACG.

For this clone: The read terminates 3 residues before the CDR3 end, so the remaining end is supplied by the germline J gene. The V and J genes are TRBV4-1 and TRBJ1-1; D is unresolved. Trimming removed 0 bases at V and 3 bases at J, with 14 bases between. Germline loops: CDR1 MGHRA, CDR2 YSYEKL. The CDR3 spans 16 residues. The CDR3 sequence: CASSQEEGNGDTEAFF. Partial CDR3 DNA: TGCGCCAGCAGCCAAGAAGAGGGTAACGGGGACACTGAA.

Worth noting for this clone: With the read ending 3 residues before the CDR3 end, the germline J gene is used to fill in that end. The chain employs TRBV14 and TRBJ1-6; D call uncertain. Germline CDR1 is SGHDN and CDR2 is FVKESK. Deletions cut 5 bases from V and 4 bases from J, with 12 bases between. This CDR3 region has 15 residues. The part of the CDR3 DNA that was read is TGTGCCAGCAGCTCGCGGGCCCCGTATAATTCACCC. Residues: CASSSRAPYNSP. The full CDR3 is CASSSRAPYNSPLHF.

As for this clone: The CDR3 goes on 3 residues after the read ends, and that part is filled in from the germline J gene. This rearrangement joins TRBV5-1 to TRBJ2-5, with 7 bases aligning to TRBD1. V trimming: 4 bases; J trimming: 5 bases; junction bases outside the gene matches: 2. CDR1 is SGHRS, CDR2 YFSETQ, per germline. The CDR3 extends over 12 amino acids. CDR3 protein: CASSRGQETQYF. The DNA read from the CDR3 is TGCGCCAGCAGCAGGGGGCAGGAGACC.

Concerning this clone: The DNA ends 3 residues before the CDR3 does, and the rest of the CDR3 is filled in from the germline J gene. The chain is built from TRBV20-1 and TRBJ1-2; D is ambiguous. Germline CDR1 reads DFQATT; CDR2 reads SNEGSKA (reference sequence). The CDR3 spans 9 residues. The CDR3 here is CSAMRGYTF. The sequenced CDR3 bases are TGCAGTGCTATGCGGGGC.

As concerns this clone: The CDR3 goes on 3 residues after the read ends, and that part is filled in from the germline J gene. This chain links TRBV20-1 with TRBJ1-1, with D perhaps TRBD1 (5 bases). This CDR3 is 14 amino acids long. Germline-derived CDR1 and CDR2 are DFQATT and SNEGSKA (reference sequence). The ends were cut back, 7 bases at V and 2 bases at J, with 17 bases in the middle. The DNA read from the CDR3 is TGCAGTGTCAAGGGCGGCGGGGGTAACACTGAA. This encodes CSVKGGGGNTE. The whole CDR3 reads CSVKGGGGNTEAFF.

As regards this clone: The read falls 3 residues short of the CDR3 end, and the missing part is taken from the germline J gene. This chain uses TRBV14 with TRBJ2-1; possible D gene TRBD2, 6 bases. Trimming removed 1 base from V and 8 bases from J, with 12 bases in between. Germline V lookup: CDR1 SGHDN, CDR2 FVKESK. This CDR3 spans 14 amino acids. The CDR3 spells CASSQGAGLDEQFF. The part of the CDR3 DNA that was read is TGTGCCAGCAGCCAAGGTGCGGGACTCGATGAG.

Comments on this clone: The read stops 3 residues short of the end of the CDR3; the missing end is completed from the germline J gene. This chain links TRBV20-1 with TRBJ2-7, with 7 bases lining up with TRBD2. Losses at the gene ends were 0 bases for V and 5 bases for J; bases not matched to a gene: 7. The CDR3 sequence is 14 residues long. CDR1 and CDR2 from the germline V gene are DFQATT and SNEGSKA (reference sequence). The covered CDR3 bases are TGCAGTGCTAGAGACAGGGAGGGGCAGGACGAG. This codes for CSARDREGQDE. The CDR3 in its entirety is CSARDREGQDEQYF.

With regard to this clone: The DNA ends 3 residues before the CDR3 does, and the rest of the CDR3 is filled in from the germline J gene. The chain has TRBV6-2 or TRBV6-3 and TRBJ2-1, with 13 bases matching TRBD2. J lost 8 bases, V lost 6 bases, and 13 bases had no gene match. CDR1 and CDR2 from the germline V gene are MNHEY and SVGEGT. The CDR3 is 17 amino acids. The CDR3 region is CASSVTGTSGAEHEQFF. CDR3 bases read: TGTGCCAGCAGCGTTACCGGGACTAGCGGGGCAGAACATGAG.

Points on this clone: The missing CDR3 end, 3 residues past where the read stops, is filled in from the germline J gene. This chain links TRBV13 with TRBJ2-3; unclear D gene. V was shortened by 5 bases and J by 0 bases, with 12 bases between the two germline ends. This CDR3 contains 15 residues. Germline V gives CDR1 PRHDT, CDR2 FYEKMQ (reference sequence). CDR3 amino acids: CASSPMVTSTDTQYF. CDR3 DNA (partial): TGTGCCAGCAGCCCGATGGTGACTAGCACAGATACG.

A remark on this clone: Read data end 3 residues before the CDR3 end; the end is taken from the germline J gene. The chain uses TRBV29-1 and TRBJ2-7; tentatively, D is TRBD2 (5 bases). The germline V gene has CDR1 SQVTM and CDR2 ANQGSEA. The CDR3 is made up of 10 amino acids. V lost 4 bases and J lost 5, with 6 bases in between. The CDR3 region is CSVVRDEQYF. The CDR3 DNA, read in part, is TGCAGCGTTGTGCGGGACGAG.

CDR3 in amino acids: CASSEKAGVSEQYF. The sequenced CDR3 bases are TGTGCCAGCAGCGAGAAAGCGGGAGTATCCGAG. V gene TRBV2 combines with J gene TRBJ2-7, with TRBD2 matching 8 bases. Read sequence stops 3 residues before the CDR3 end, and the germline J gene provides the missing end. The CDR3 consists of 14 residues. After removal of 6 bases from V and 6 bases from J, the junction contained 10 bases not matched to a gene. From germline, CDR1 is SNHLY and CDR2 FYNNEI. Full variable domain (outside the CDR3, taken from reference TRBV2 and TRBJ2-7): EPEVTQTPSHQVTQMGQEVILRCVPISNHLYFYWYRQILGQKVEFLVSFYNNEISEKSEIFDDQFSVERPDGSNFTLKIRSTKLEDSAMYFCASSEKAGVSEQYFGPGTRLTVT.